The next 30 T cell receptor beta chains were all read from a single sample in a study of shared clonotypes between healthy human individuals. Sequencing used immunoSEQ multiplex PCR; TCRdb keeps in-frame clones, though not all of them. The top ten hold 12% of the sample, which has roughly 480,000 clones, 70% to 85% seen once. Sequences were obtained from PBMCs. Source of these receptors: a woman in her thirties or forties in good health. Some clones in this sample may be carry-over from other donors' samples.

CDR3 region: CASSLTIRIRRDRDTYEQYF. The DNA of the CDR3 is TGTGCCAGCAGTTTAACAATTAGGATACGCCGGGACAGAGACACCTACGAGCAGTACTTC. V gene TRBV28 combines with J gene TRBJ2-7, with 7 nucleotides matching TRBD1. The CDR3 is 20 amino acids. J was trimmed by 2 bases and V by 2 bases; bases with no gene match: 21. Germline CDR1 is MDHEN and CDR2 is SYDVKM.

This chain connects TRBV7-8 to TRBJ1-3; D not resolved. The V end lost 3 bases, the J end lost 0 bases, and 6 bases lay between the germline ends. Germline CDR1 reads SGHVS; CDR2 reads FQNEAQ. This CDR3 contains 14 residues. The CDR3, as DNA: TGTGCCAGCAGCTTTAGCTTCTCTGGAAACACCATATATTTT. It specifies CASSFSFSGNTIYF.

The chain is built from TRBV7-9 and TRBJ1-1; D is unresolved. The CDR3 totals 12 residues. In germline, CDR1 is SEHNR, CDR2 FQNEAQ (reference sequence). V was pared by 10 bases and J by 1 base, with 10 bases between. The CDR3 DNA is TGTGCCACCAGTAAGGGGAACACTGAAGCTTTCTTT. Translated: CATSKGNTEAFF.

The chain employs TRBV28 and TRBJ2-3, with D hard to call. CDR1 and CDR2 from the germline V gene are MDHEN and SYDVKM. The CDR3 is 12 amino acids. Trimming took 9 bases from V and 6 from J, leaving 13 bases between them. CDR3: CASSSTLDTQYF. CDR3 nucleotides: TGTGCCAGTAGCTCGACTCTGGATACGCAGTATTTT.

This chain links TRBV7-2 with TRBJ2-1, with 7 bases aligning to TRBD2. Germline V gene sequence: CDR1 SGHTA, CDR2 FQGNSA. The V segment lost 4 bases and the J segment 6 bases; nucleotides outside the gene matches: 0. This CDR3 contains 12 residues. This CDR3 reads CASSWGGNEQFF. Written as DNA, the CDR3 is TGTGCCAGCAGCTGGGGGGGCAATGAGCAGTTCTTC.

The chain carries TRBV11-1 and TRBJ1-5, with D possibly being TRBD1 (6 bases). The V gene's germline CDR1 is SGHAT and CDR2 FQDESV (reference sequence). The V gene lost 5 bases and the J gene lost 6 bases, with 11 bases spanning the gap. There are 13 residues in the CDR3. The CDR3 spells CASSRQDGQPQHF. The CDR3 nucleotides read TGTGCCAGCAGCCGACAGGACGGTCAGCCCCAGCATTTT.

In its sample, this clone was seen a few times. V is TRBV27 and J is TRBJ2-3; the D gene is possibly TRBD2 (5 bases). This CDR3 is 12 amino acids long. V was clipped by 5 bases and J by 7 bases, with 10 bases between them. From germline, CDR1 is MNHEY and CDR2 SMNVEV (reference sequence). CDR3 sequence: CASSTQRNTQYF. The CDR3 region has the DNA TGTGCCAGCAGTACCCAGCGGAATACGCAGTATTTT.

This clone was observed a handful of times. The chain recombines TRBV7-2 with TRBJ2-5, with 11 bases aligning to TRBD2. After removal of 0 bases from V and 6 bases from J, the junction contained 3 bases not matched to a gene. Germline V CDR1 and CDR2: SGHTA, FQGNSA. The CDR3 is 15 amino acids. The CDR3 is CASSLAASGRKTQYF. The CDR3 region has the DNA TGTGCCAGCAGCTTAGCGGCTAGCGGGAGGAAGACCCAGTACTTC.

To note about this clone: One end of the junction fails to match germline, which may point to a read error. Other nucleotide sequences in the sample specify the same CDR3. The CDR3 nucleotides read TGTGCCAGCAGTGGATTGGACTTCTCTGGGGCCAACGTCCTTACTTTC. It yields the protein CASSGLDFSGANVLTF. This sequence joins TRBV6-1 and TRBJ2-6; D tentatively reads TRBD1 or TRBD2 (5 bases each). The CDR3 loop spans 16 amino acids. Germline V gene data show CDR1 as MNHNS and CDR2 as SASEGT.

V is TRBV4-2 and J is TRBJ2-7, with 9 bases matching TRBD2. There are 16 residues in the CDR3. Germline V gives CDR1 LGHNA, CDR2 YNFKEQ. The V gene end was trimmed by 3 bases and the J gene end by 5 bases; junction bases not matched to a gene: 11. As DNA, the CDR3 is TGTGCCAGCAGCCAGAAGGGGCTAGCGGGATTCGACGAGCAGTACTTC. Its protein product is CASSQKGLAGFDEQYF.

Concerning this clone: This sequence is one base from a far larger clone and is likely a read error. Other DNA variants within this sample encode the same CDR3. The chain carries TRBV18 and TRBJ1-2; D unclear. This CDR3 spans 12 amino acids. From germline, CDR1 is KGHSH and CDR2 LQKENI. V was clipped by 0 bases and J by 2 bases, with 1 base between them. The CDR3 spells CASSPPNYGYTF. CDR3 in DNA: TGTGCCAGCTCACCACCAAACTATGGCTACACCTTC.

V and J are TRBV7-9 and TRBJ2-7; possible D gene TRBD2, 5 bases. This CDR3 is built from 15 residues. CDR1 is SEHNR, CDR2 FQNEAQ, per germline (reference sequence). V lost 5 bases and J 2 bases, leaving 16 bases between the germline ends. This CDR3 is CASSPTHDGTYEQYF. The CDR3 DNA reads as TGTGCCAGCAGCCCGACGCACGACGGGACCTACGAGCAGTACTTC.

The V gene is TRBV30, the J gene TRBJ1-1; D is undetermined. The CDR3 length is 13 residues. Germline CDR1 is GTSNPN and CDR2 is SVGIG (reference sequence). V was pared by 3 bases and J by 3 bases, with 11 bases between. CDR3 amino acids: CAWRTVRDTEAFF. The CDR3, as DNA: TGTGCCTGGAGGACTGTGAGGGACACTGAAGCTTTCTTT.

Of note for this clone: A read error may produce the germline difference seen at one junction end. The sample has other DNA sequences that encode this CDR3 too. The chain links TRBV9 to TRBJ2-7, with TRBD2 as a possible D gene (7 bases). CDR1 SGDLS and CDR2 YYNGEE come from the germline V gene. The CDR3 spans 12 residues. This CDR3 reads CASSSPGGEQYF. CDR3 in DNA: TGTGCCAGCAGCAGCCCGGGGGGCGAGCAATACTTC.

This CDR3 reads CASSEGPINYGYTF. CDR3 bases: TGTGCCAGCAGTGAAGGGCCGATTAACTATGGCTACACCTTC. This chain connects TRBV6-1 to TRBJ1-2, with unresolved D. Germline CDR1 is MNHNS and CDR2 is SASEGT. The length of the CDR3 is 14 residues. The V gene lost 1 base and the J gene lost 1 base, with 7 bases spanning the gap.

The chain has TRBV6-5 and TRBJ2-2, with no clear D. The germline gives CDR1 MNHEY, CDR2 SVGAGI. V was shortened by 5 bases and J by 9 bases, with 16 bases between the two germline ends. The length of the CDR3 is 14 residues. The DNA of the CDR3 is TGTGCCAGCAGTGAAGGTCCGGAATTCAGGGAGCTGTTTTTT. It codes for CASSEGPEFRELFF.

The chain has TRBV7-2 and TRBJ2-5; D tentatively fits TRBD1 or TRBD2 (5 bases each). V lost 5 bases, J lost 1 base, and 17 bases lay in between. Germline loops: CDR1 SGHTA, CDR2 FQGNSA. The length of the CDR3 is 16 residues. The CDR3 spells CASSPRGGGLQETQYF. As DNA, the CDR3 is TGTGCCAGCAGCCCCCGGGGCGGAGGCCTCCAAGAGACCCAGTACTTC.

The chain couples TRBV7-9 to TRBJ1-4, with D maybe TRBD1 (5 bases). The V and J ends lost 0 bases and 2 bases respectively, with 10 bases between them. The CDR3 length is 16 residues. Germline V CDR1 and CDR2: SEHNR, FQNEAQ (reference sequence). The DNA of the CDR3 is TGTGCCAGCAGCTTAGCGGGGACTGGGACTAATGAAAAACTGTTTTTT. It is translated as CASSLAGTGTNEKLFF.

This chain uses TRBV2 with TRBJ2-1; the match to TRBD1 covers 8 bases. Germline V gives CDR1 SNHLY, CDR2 FYNNEI. V lost 6 bases to trimming and J lost 10 bases; unmatched junction nucleotides: 2. The CDR3 spans 11 residues. The CDR3 bases are TGTGCCAGCAGGGGGACAGGCGAGCAGTTCTTC. It encodes CASRGTGEQFF.

The rearrangement uses TRBV7-9 and TRBJ2-3; unclear D gene. This CDR3 comprises 15 residues. V shed 1 base and J shed 2 bases, with 10 bases lying between them. Germline CDR1 SEHNR, CDR2 FQNEAQ (reference sequence). For the CDR3, the DNA is TGTGCCAGCAGCTTAGGCCCTACCCCCACAGATACGCAGTATTTT. This gives the protein CASSLGPTPTDTQYF.

This clone occurred a few times. This rearrangement joins TRBV10-3 to TRBJ2-7; 11 bases map to TRBD1. The length of the CDR3 is 13 residues. V was pared by 9 bases and J by 6 bases, with 7 bases of the junction left unmatched. CDR1 and CDR2 from the germline V gene are ENHRY and SYGVKD. The chain's CDR3 is CAIWDRGNGEQYF. DNA of the CDR3: TGTGCCATTTGGGACAGGGGGAATGGCGAGCAGTACTTC.

Concerning this clone: This CDR3 is also generated by other DNA sequences in the sample. The chain uses TRBV5-4 and TRBJ2-1, with 8 bases aligning to TRBD2. Germline V lookup: CDR1 SGHNT, CDR2 YYREEE (reference sequence). V trimming: 0 bases; J trimming: 4 bases; junction bases outside the gene matches: 3. The CDR3 extends over 15 amino acids. CDR3 sequence (DNA): TGTGCCAGCAGCTTGGCGGGGGGGCTTTACAATGAGCAGTTCTTC. Protein: CASSLAGGLYNEQFF.

This chain connects TRBV7-9 to TRBJ1-4, with 8 bases that match TRBD1. The J segment lost 4 bases and the V segment lost 5 bases, leaving 6 bases of the junction unmatched. The CDR3 length is 15 residues. Germline V gene lookup returns CDR1 SEHNR and CDR2 FQNEAQ (reference sequence). The CDR3 DNA sequence: TGTGCCAGCAGCCTAAACAGGGGGTATAATGAAAAACTGTTTTTT. The encoded protein is CASSLNRGYNEKLFF.

A word on this clone: One end of the junction does not line up with germline, which may come from a read error. The chain uses TRBV2 and TRBJ1-4, with no clear D. CDR3 length equals 15 residues. Germline CDR1 reads SNHLY; CDR2 reads FYNNEI. This chain's CDR3 is CASREGRSTNEKLFF. The CDR3 nucleotides are TGTGCCAGCAGGGAAGGGAGGTCAACTAATGAAAAACTGTTTTTT.

This clone was seen just once. In DNA form, the CDR3 reads TGCGCCAGCAGCTTCGAGCGGCCCTACAATGAGCAGTTCTTC. Its translation is CASSFERPYNEQFF. J is TRBJ2-1 and V is TRBV5-1; maybe TRBD2 (5 bases). V was shortened by 2 bases and J by 2 bases, with 8 bases between the two germline ends. Per the germline V gene, CDR1 is SGHRS and CDR2 is YFSETQ. The CDR3 is made up of 14 amino acids.

This clone came up a few times. This specimen includes other DNA sequences encoding the same CDR3. The chain carries TRBV7-2 and TRBJ2-1; 7 bases map to TRBD2. Looked up from germline, CDR1 is SGHTA and CDR2 is FQGNSA. This CDR3 contains 13 residues. With V trimmed by 5 bases and J by 10 bases, 8 bases remained unmatched. In DNA, the CDR3 is TGTGCCAGCAGCCTCGGACTAGGTGGGGAGCAGTTCTTC. Protein product: CASSLGLGGEQFF.

A few counts support this clone. The chain recombines TRBV11-2 with TRBJ2-1; D is undetermined. The CDR3 runs 13 residues. The germline CDR1 and CDR2 sequences are SGHAT and FQNNGV. The V gene lost 1 base and the J gene lost 6 bases, with 7 bases spanning the gap. The CDR3 bases are TGTGCCAGCAGCTTAGGCGTTCTCAATGAGCAGTTCTTC. Residues: CASSLGVLNEQFF.

A word on this clone: The same CDR3 also results from other DNA sequences found in this sample. This chain joins TRBV30 and TRBJ2-1, with 9 bases that match TRBD2. The CDR3 extends over 14 amino acids. Trimming at V came to 4 bases and at J to 0 bases, leaving 1 base not matched to a gene. Germline V gives CDR1 GTSNPN, CDR2 SVGIG (reference sequence). CDR3 in DNA: TGTGCCTGGATTAGCGGGAGCTCCTACAATGAGCAGTTCTTC. Protein product: CAWISGSSYNEQFF. Drawing the rest from reference TRBV30 and TRBJ2-1, the complete variable domain is SQTIHQWPATLVQPVGSPLSLECTVEGTSNPNLYWYRQAAGRGLQLLFYSVGIGQISSEVPQNLSASRPQDRQFILSSKKLLLSDSGFYLCAWISGSSYNEQFFGPGTRLTVL.

CDR3 region: CASSPNRDSKPPYSNQPQHF. The CDR3 DNA follows: TGTGCCAGCAGTCCTAACCGGGACTCCAAGCCGCCTTATAGCAATCAGCCCCAGCATTTT. The genes are TRBV27 and TRBJ1-5, with D possibly TRBD1 on 5 matching bases. This CDR3 has 20 residues. Trimming took off 5 bases at V and 0 bases at J, with 26 bases between the two ends. CDR1 is MNHEY, CDR2 SMNVEV, per germline (reference sequence).

This chain links TRBV6-4 with TRBJ2-1, with 7 bases that match TRBD2. CDR1 MRHNA and CDR2 SNTAGT come from the germline V gene. This CDR3 contains 12 residues. Trimming at V came to 3 bases and at J to 9 bases, leaving 2 bases not matched to a gene. CDR3 nucleotides: TGTGCCAGCAGTGATGGGAGGGGTGAGCAGTTCTTC. Its protein is CASSDGRGEQFF.